Listed here are 20 T cell receptor beta chains from one sample, sequenced in a study of blood T cell repertoires in COVID-19 (TCRdb year 2020). Library construction relied on the immunoSEQ multiplex PCR assay. What TCRdb holds here is the immuneACCESS table cut down to in-frame rearrangements. Part of the clones is not present; checked against another copy, under half of the missing clones reflect an unresolved V gene, and the others are unexplained. This sample holds 150,000 to 200,000 clones; about 88% were observed only once. The ten largest clones represent less than 5.5% of the sample. The sequenced sample consisted of peripheral blood. The receptor set was obtained from a human donor in a cohort sampled during active COVID-19.

The chain links TRBV5-1 to TRBJ2-7, with 10 bases lining up with TRBD1. In germline, CDR1 is SGHRS, CDR2 YFSETQ. V was clipped by 4 bases and J by 2 bases; unmatched bases: 3. This CDR3 is 14 amino acids long. This CDR3 reads CASSRGTGAYEQYF. CDR3 nucleotides: TGCGCCAGCAGCAGGGGGACAGGGGCCTACGAGCAGTACTTC.

V and J are TRBV5-4 and TRBJ2-1; tentatively, D is TRBD2 (6 bases). CDR3 length: 17 amino acids. Trimming took 0 bases from V and 2 from J, leaving 15 bases between them. Germline-derived CDR1 and CDR2 are SGHNT and YYREEE (reference sequence). The CDR3 DNA reads as TGTGCCAGCAGCTTGGGCACAGGAAGGGAGGCCTACAATGAGCAGTTCTTC. Its protein product is CASSLGTGREAYNEQFF.

This clone appeared a few times. The J gene is TRBJ1-2, the V gene TRBV4-1; D is perhaps TRBD1 (5 bases). V gave up 6 bases and J gave up 5 bases, with 19 bases separating them. From germline, CDR1 is MGHRA and CDR2 YSYEKL. This CDR3 has 15 amino acids. CDR3 amino acids: CASRSFRAVGYGYTF. DNA for the CDR3: TGCGCCAGCAGAAGCTTCAGGGCTGTAGGGTATGGCTACACCTTC.

V is TRBV9 and J is TRBJ2-5, with TRBD2 identical over 8 bases. V dropped 4 bases and J dropped 4; count of bases not matched to a gene: 6. CDR3 length: 14 amino acids. Germline V gene sequence: CDR1 SGDLS, CDR2 YYNGEE. In DNA form, the CDR3 reads TGTGCCAGCAGCAACGGACTAGCCGGAGAGACCCAGTACTTC. Protein product: CASSNGLAGETQYF.

The chain recombines TRBV30 with TRBJ2-5; TRBD1 matches 9 bases. The junction had 19 bases not matched to a gene; V was cut back by 1 base and J by 1 base. The CDR3 runs to 20 residues. Germline CDR1 reads GTSNPN; CDR2 reads SVGIG (reference sequence). CDR3 region: CAWSAVPGTGQTEFQETQYF. CDR3 DNA sequence: TGTGCCTGGAGTGCCGTGCCCGGGACAGGGCAAACGGAGTTCCAAGAGACCCAGTACTTC.

The chain couples TRBV6-2 or TRBV6-3 to TRBJ1-1; TRBD1 agrees at 9 bases. The CDR3 contains 12 residues. V trimming: 5 bases; J trimming: 13 bases; junction bases outside the gene matches: 8. From germline, CDR1 is MNHEY and CDR2 SVGEGT. As DNA, the CDR3 is TGTGCCAGCAGTCCCCAGGACAGGGGTATTTTCTTT. Translated: CASSPQDRGIFF.

This clone came up many times. J is TRBJ1-2 and V is TRBV7-9; 7 bases align to TRBD1. This CDR3 is 14 amino acids long. The germline V gene encodes CDR1 SEHNR and CDR2 FQNEAQ (reference sequence). The ends lost 6 bases at V and 1 base at J; junction bases unmatched: 5. Here the CDR3 DNA reads TGTGCCAGCAGTGATAGACAGGGTAACTATGGCTACACCTTC. As protein: CASSDRQGNYGYTF. The complete variable domain, with remaining parts taken from reference TRBV7-9 and TRBJ1-2, reads DTGVSQNPRHKITKRGQNVTFRCDPISEHNRLYWYRQTLGQGPEFLTYFQNEAQLEKSRLLSDRFSAERPKGSFSTLEIQRTEQGDSAMYLCASSDRQGNYGYTFGSGTRLTVV.

This clone was seen once. This sequence joins TRBV10-3 and TRBJ1-3, with 12 bases lining up with TRBD1. The germline CDR1 and CDR2 sequences are ENHRY and SYGVKD. The J segment lost 4 bases and the V segment lost 11 bases, leaving 6 bases of the junction unmatched. The CDR3 is 14 residues long. CDR3 in DNA: TGTGCCGTCGGGACAGGGGGCACCGGAAACACCATATATTTT. Protein sequence: CAVGTGGTGNTIYF.

V usage is TRBV12-3 or TRBV12-4 and J usage is TRBJ2-4, with 9 positions matching TRBD2. With V trimmed by 3 bases and J by 6 bases, 0 bases remained unmatched. The CDR3 runs 13 residues. CDR3 sequence (DNA): TGTGCCAGCAGTTTTAGCGGGGGAAACATTCAGTACTTC. Encoded protein: CASSFSGGNIQYF.

This chain links TRBV16 with TRBJ2-7, with D uncertain. The CDR3 sequence is 13 residues long. Germline V CDR1 and CDR2: KGHSY, FQNENV. Trimming removed 0 bases from V and 4 bases from J, with 7 bases in between. The CDR3 sequence: CASSQSSVYEQYF. In DNA form, the CDR3 reads TGTGCCAGCAGCCAATCGTCGGTTTACGAGCAGTACTTC.

The J gene is TRBJ2-1, the V gene TRBV2; D is ambiguous. Germline CDR1 and CDR2: SNHLY and FYNNEI. This CDR3 has 11 residues. V lost 9 bases, J lost 10 bases, and 13 bases lay in between. For the CDR3, the DNA is TGTGCCAGTGAATTAGCTTCCGAGCAGTTCTTC. It specifies CASELASEQFF.

The chain couples TRBV5-1 to TRBJ2-1; no clear D gene. Per germline, CDR1 SGHRS and CDR2 YFSETQ. Trimming left V 2 bases short and J 4 bases short, with 16 bases between. CDR3 length equals 16 residues. The CDR3, as DNA: TGCGCCAGCAGCTTCTCCACAATACCCAGATACAATGAGCAGTTCTTC. Translating it yields CASSFSTIPRYNEQFF.

The chain has TRBV7-2 and TRBJ2-7; D is undetermined. The ends were cut back, 0 bases at V and 0 bases at J, with 3 bases in the middle. The CDR3 runs 13 residues. Germline lookup yields CDR1 SGHTA and CDR2 FQGNSA. The CDR3 DNA follows: TGTGCCAGCAGCTTAGCGGCCTCCTACGAGCAGTACTTC. Translation: CASSLAASYEQYF.

The chain links TRBV9 to TRBJ2-1; D is possibly TRBD2 (6 bases). Germline-derived CDR1 and CDR2 are SGDLS and YYNGEE. Trimming removed 4 bases at V and 5 bases at J, with 13 bases between. CDR3 length: 14 residues. CDR3 DNA: TGTGCCAGCAGCAAAGGAGGGGTCAACAATGAGCAGTTCTTC. Its protein is CASSKGGVNNEQFF.

The chain joins TRBV28 to TRBJ2-2; 7 positions match TRBD2. In germline, CDR1 is MDHEN, CDR2 SYDVKM. V shed 7 bases and J 5 bases; nucleotides not matched to a gene: 7. This CDR3 has 14 residues. In DNA, the CDR3 is TGTGCCAGCAAACTCAGCGGGGTGACCGGGGAGCTGTTTTTT. Its translation: CASKLSGVTGELFF.

The rearrangement uses TRBV3-1 (or the pseudogene TRBV3-2) and TRBJ2-2, with TRBD1 matching over 9 bases. Germline V gene lookup returns CDR1 LGHDT and CDR2 YNNKEL (reference sequence). The CDR3 has 15 amino acids. The V segment lost 5 bases and the J segment 5 bases; nucleotides outside the gene matches: 6. Here the CDR3 reads CASSSGTGHTGELFF. Here the CDR3 DNA reads TGTGCCAGCAGCTCCGGGACAGGGCATACCGGGGAGCTGTTTTTT.

The chain is built from TRBV5-1 and TRBJ2-1; 9 nucleotides align to TRBD2. V trimming: 0 bases; J trimming: 2 bases; junction bases outside the gene matches: 3. The CDR3 extends over 16 amino acids. CDR1 and CDR2 (germline): SGHRS, YFSETQ. CDR3 in DNA: TGCGCCAGCAGCTTGGTTGCGGGGGGGCCCTACAATGAGCAGTTCTTC. Translating it yields CASSLVAGGPYNEQFF.

V is TRBV21-1 and J is TRBJ2-5; the table gives TRBD1 as D, unverified against the DNA. TRBV21-1 is a known pseudogene. CDR3 length equals 14 residues. The DNA for the CDR3 is TGTGCCAGCAGCAAGGACAGGGGGGAAGAGACCCAGTACTTC. Its translation: CASSKDRGEETQYF.

This chain joins TRBV19 and TRBJ2-2; 10 nucleotides match TRBD2. The junction had 5 bases not matched to a gene; V was cut back by 0 bases and J by 1 base. CDR3 length: 18 residues. The germline V gene encodes CDR1 LNHDA and CDR2 SQIVND (reference sequence). The CDR3 sequence is CASSIDSGGTLNTGELFF. The CDR3 coding sequence is TGTGCCAGTAGTATAGATAGCGGGGGGACTTTGAACACCGGGGAGCTGTTTTTT.

This chain connects TRBV7-7 to TRBJ2-5; no clear D gene. Germline V gives CDR1 SSHAT, CDR2 FNYEAQ (reference sequence). Trimming stripped 3 bases from V and 5 bases from J, with 13 bases between. The CDR3 loop spans 14 amino acids. CDR3 residues: CASSFNIGAETQYF. CDR3 in DNA: TGTGCCAGCAGCTTCAACATCGGAGCGGAGACCCAGTACTTC.